Listed below are T cell receptor beta chains from one sample, sequenced in a study of shared clonotypes between healthy human individuals. Clones were read by immunoSEQ multiplex PCR, and TCRdb kept only the in-frame ones, dropping some. The table includes millions of clones, 85% to 95% detected once. The specimen was naive CD4+ T cells sorted from blood. The receptor source for this set is a man aged 18-30 years in good health. Each CDR3 is given with its conserved first and last residue. A D gene is named only where the DNA matches it firmly. The size of a clone is reported for some rows only, either as once, few or many, or as a class for expanded clones.

cdr3_length j_call v_call clone_size d_call cdr3_nt cdr3_aa
14 TRBJ1-5 TRBV6-1 - - TGTGCCAGCAGTGGGCTCCTTAGCAATCAGCCCCAGCATTTT CASSGLLSNQPQHF
15 TRBJ2-7 TRBV5-6 - - TGTGCCAGCAGCTTGGGACTAGTCTCATCCTACGAGCAGTACTTC CASSLGLVSSYEQYF
14 TRBJ2-5 TRBV2 - TRBD2 TGTGCATCGACTAGCGGGGGGTTACAAGAGACCCAGTACTTC CASTSGGLQETQYF
17 TRBJ2-3 TRBV5-4 - - TGTGCCAGCAGCCAAATACCCGGGGGAGGTGGCACAGATACGCAGTATTTT CASSQIPGGGGTDTQYF
15 TRBJ2-7 TRBV6-5 few TRBD2 TGTGCCAGCAGTTATGGGACTAGCGGGAGCAACGAGCAGTACTTC CASSYGTSGSNEQYF
12 TRBJ2-7 TRBV5-8 once - TGTGCCAGCAGCTTAAGGGCCTACGAGCAGTACTTC CASSLRAYEQYF
16 TRBJ2-2 TRBV10-3 once - TGTGCCATCAGCCTTAATAACGCGGGGTCTGAAGGGGAGCTGTTTTTT CAISLNNAGSEGELFF
16 TRBJ2-3 TRBV5-4 once TRBD2 TGTGCCAGCAGTCCGGGGCGGGAGGGCCGCACAGATACGCAGTATTTT CASSPGREGRTDTQYF
14 TRBJ2-7 TRBV27 - - TGTGCCAGCCAGTCCCCAGGGTTACCCTACGAGCAGTACTTC CASQSPGLPYEQYF
14 TRBJ2-1 TRBV7-2 - - TGTGCCAGCAGCTTAGCGAATCTGGGGAATGAGCAGTTCTTC CASSLANLGNEQFF